This record concerns one TCR beta chain sequence. The assay was immunoSEQ multiplex PCR, and TCRdb's table has in-frame clones only and misses some. Of about 210,000 clones listed, around 90% are singletons. The record originates from a study of blood T cell repertoires in COVID-19. Germline assignment: CDR1 SGHRS and CDR2 YFSETQ. The J segment lost 6 bases and the V segment lost 4 bases, leaving 11 bases of the junction unmatched. The CDR3 covers 15 residues. The origin of this receptor is a man aged 25-40 years with acute or convalescent COVID-19. The sample consisted of peripheral blood. The chain links TRBV5-1 to TRBJ2-3, with 7 bases that match TRBD2. CDR3 in DNA: TGCGCCAGCAGCCCGGGAGGCATGGCGATGGATACGCAGTATTTT. Its translation: CASSPGGMAMDTQYF.